The following is a TCR beta chain sequence with its context. This table comes from immunoSEQ multiplex PCR, and its TCRdb copy is limited to in-frame clones, with some not included. Among fewer than 25,000 clones listed, 75% to 85% were seen once. The data stem from a study of control samples from healthy donors and cancer patients. Trimming left V 3 bases short and J 7 bases short, with 12 bases between. Per germline, CDR1 KGHSH and CDR2 LQKENI. This CDR3 contains 13 residues. This receptor was obtained from a man in his sixties with head and neck cancer. Sequencing was done on a sample of PBMCs. The chain carries TRBV18 and TRBJ1-1, with a tentative D call TRBD1 (6 bases). CDR3 sequence: CASSPDSQNEAFF. CDR3 bases: TGTGCCAGCTCACCGGACAGTCAAAATGAAGCTTTCTTT.